Below, 17 T cell receptor beta chains from the same sample are listed, as sequenced in a study of CXCR3-negative and CXCR3-positive naive CD8 T cells. Study-level points and caveats: TRB CDR3 hydrophobicity was greater in CXCR3-positive naive cells than in CXCR3-negative naive cells.

Their antigens are not known. Libraries were UMI-labeled 5' RACE TRB cDNA. Reanalyzing the 5' RACE reads, TCRdb keeps one entry per CDR3 protein, without DNA. Here the sample table reports about 2,700 distinct CDR3 sequences. Sequenced input: naive CXCR3+ CD8+ T cells from blood. Subset specified: CD45RO-CCR7+CD27+CD95- naive CD8+ T cells expressing CXCR3 (TNR3+). The source is a human donor in good health. Some clones in this sample may be carry-over from other donors' samples.

Considering frequency, this clonotype is medium-sized. V is TRBV29-1 and J is TRBJ1-3. Germline-derived CDR1 and CDR2 are SQVTM and ANQGSEA. This CDR3 spans 14 amino acids. This chain's CDR3 is CSVIRQGSGNTIYF.

V and J are TRBV7-2 and TRBJ2-2. The CDR3 sequence is 13 residues long. The germline V gene has CDR1 SGHTA and CDR2 FQGNSA. The CDR3 sequence is CAISSSIAGELFF.

CDR3 region: CASSLTDYEQYF. This chain links TRBV5-1 with TRBJ2-7. Germline CDR1 is SGHRS and CDR2 is YFSETQ. The CDR3 is 12 amino acids.

The CDR3 reads CSAVQSNEKLFF. The J gene is TRBJ1-4, the V gene TRBV20-1. Germline CDR1 is DFQATT and CDR2 is SNEGSKA (reference sequence). CDR3 length equals 12 residues.

CDR3: CDSSFRQFGLPETQYF. This chain links TRBV6-6 with TRBJ2-5. This CDR3 is built from 16 residues. Germline lookup yields CDR1 MNHNY and CDR2 SVGAGI (reference sequence).

In terms of frequency, this clonotype is medium-sized. The chain is built from TRBV28 and TRBJ2-3; the TCRdb call, TRBD1, lacks DNA for checking. The germline V gene encodes CDR1 MDHEN and CDR2 SYDVKM. CDR3 length: 16 residues. The CDR3 sequence is CASSPPLGISTDTQYF.

This CDR3 is CASSQGNPGGETQYF. The V and J genes are TRBV6-5 and TRBJ2-5; TCRdb designates TRBD1, a call that cannot be tested without DNA. Germline loops: CDR1 MNHEY, CDR2 SVGAGI. This CDR3 has 15 residues.

By frequency, this clonotype is medium-sized (0.01 to 0.1%). This rearrangement joins TRBV29-1 to TRBJ1-2; lacking DNA, the TRBD1 call made by TCRdb goes unchecked. Germline lookup yields CDR1 SQVTM and CDR2 ANQGSEA. This CDR3 is 11 amino acids long. The CDR3 spells CSAPRGGGYTF.

In terms of frequency, this clonotype is medium-sized (0.01 to 0.1%). V gene TRBV6-2 or TRBV6-3 combines with J gene TRBJ2-1; TCRdb names TRBD1, which stays unverified in the absence of DNA. The CDR3 has 13 amino acids. The germline V gene has CDR1 MNHEY and CDR2 SVGEGT. The CDR3 sequence: CASRTGVKDEQFF.

The genes are TRBV29-1 and TRBJ2-3. CDR3 length: 16 residues. Germline V CDR1 and CDR2: SQVTM, ANQGSEA. The CDR3 loop reads CSVETAVGFIADTQYF.

This clonotype counts as medium-sized (0.01 to 0.1%) by frequency. This chain joins TRBV29-1 and TRBJ2-2; TCRdb gives TRBD2 as the D gene, but with no DNA this cannot be confirmed. Germline V lookup: CDR1 SQVTM, CDR2 ANQGSEA. This CDR3 has 14 residues. CDR3: CSVDGLAGTGELFF.

Judged by frequency, this clonotype is medium-sized. The chain couples TRBV4-3 to TRBJ1-1; TCRdb gives TRBD1 as the D gene, but with no DNA this cannot be confirmed. Germline values: CDR1 LGHNA, CDR2 YSLEER. This CDR3 region has 15 residues. CDR3 in amino acids: CASSRGWGGEAEAFF.

The chain links TRBV4-1 to TRBJ1-2; the D call of TRBD1 rests on TCRdb alone, since no DNA is present to check it. Germline V gene data show CDR1 as MGHRA and CDR2 as YSYEKL. This CDR3 region has 14 residues. The CDR3 region is CASSQVGGDYGYTF.

In terms of frequency, this clonotype is medium-sized. This chain links TRBV10-3 with TRBJ2-7; the D call from TCRdb, TRBD2, cannot be confirmed without DNA. CDR3 size: 15 residues. Germline values: CDR1 ENHRY, CDR2 SYGVKD. This CDR3 is CAISGTSGGSYEQYF.

The chain uses TRBV9 and TRBJ2-2; TCRdb selects TRBD2, and the lack of DNA leaves this call unchecked. The CDR3 consists of 16 residues. CDR1 is SGDLS, CDR2 YYNGEE, per germline. The CDR3 reads CASSVGTSANTGELFF.

Considering frequency, this clonotype is medium-sized. The V gene is TRBV20-1, the J gene TRBJ1-2. The CDR3 runs to 12 residues. Germline CDR1 and CDR2: DFQATT and SNEGSKA (reference sequence). The CDR3 reads CSAREPREGYTF.

Judged by frequency, this clonotype is medium-sized (0.01 to 0.1%). The genes are TRBV7-6 and TRBJ1-6. The CDR3 runs 15 residues. CDR1 SGHVS and CDR2 FNYEAQ come from the germline V gene. CDR3 loop: CASSLDEVNNSPLHF.